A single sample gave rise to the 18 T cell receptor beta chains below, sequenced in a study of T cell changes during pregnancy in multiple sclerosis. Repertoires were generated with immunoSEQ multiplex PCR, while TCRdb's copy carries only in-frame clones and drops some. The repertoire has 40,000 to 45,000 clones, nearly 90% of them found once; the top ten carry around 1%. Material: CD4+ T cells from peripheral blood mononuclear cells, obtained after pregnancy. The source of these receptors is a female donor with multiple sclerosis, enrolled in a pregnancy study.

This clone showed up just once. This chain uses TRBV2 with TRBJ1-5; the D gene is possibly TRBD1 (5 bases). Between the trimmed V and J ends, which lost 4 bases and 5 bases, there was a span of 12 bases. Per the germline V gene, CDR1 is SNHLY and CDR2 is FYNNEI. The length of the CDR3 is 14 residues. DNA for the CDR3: TGTGCCAGCAGTGCCCCCTGGGGGGATCAGCCCCAGCATTTT. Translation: CASSAPWGDQPQHF.

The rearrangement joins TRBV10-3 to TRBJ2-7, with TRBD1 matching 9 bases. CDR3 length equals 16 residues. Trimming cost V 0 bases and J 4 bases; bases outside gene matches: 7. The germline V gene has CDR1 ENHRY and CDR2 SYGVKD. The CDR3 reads CAISESTGGDSYEQYF. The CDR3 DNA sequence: TGTGCCATCAGTGAGTCAACAGGGGGCGATTCGTACGAGCAGTACTTC.

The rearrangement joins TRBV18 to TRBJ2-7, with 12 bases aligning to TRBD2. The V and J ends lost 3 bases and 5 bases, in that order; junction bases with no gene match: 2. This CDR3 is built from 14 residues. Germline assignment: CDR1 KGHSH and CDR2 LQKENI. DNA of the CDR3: TGTGCCAGCTCACCTTGGACTAGCGGGGACGAGCAGTACTTC. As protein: CASSPWTSGDEQYF.

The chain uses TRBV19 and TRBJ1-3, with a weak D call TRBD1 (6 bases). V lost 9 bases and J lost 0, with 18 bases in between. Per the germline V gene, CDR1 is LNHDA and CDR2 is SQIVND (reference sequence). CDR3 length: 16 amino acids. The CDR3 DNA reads TGTGCCAGCAGAGGCGGACAGCGCGGCTCTGGAAACACCATATATTTT. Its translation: CASRGGQRGSGNTIYF.

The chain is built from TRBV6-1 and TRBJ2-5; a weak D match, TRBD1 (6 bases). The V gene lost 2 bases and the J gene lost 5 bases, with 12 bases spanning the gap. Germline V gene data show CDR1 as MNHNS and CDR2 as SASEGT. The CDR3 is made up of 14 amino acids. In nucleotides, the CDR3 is TGTGCCAGCAGTGAACCCCATAGGGGGGAGACCCAGTACTTC. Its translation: CASSEPHRGETQYF.

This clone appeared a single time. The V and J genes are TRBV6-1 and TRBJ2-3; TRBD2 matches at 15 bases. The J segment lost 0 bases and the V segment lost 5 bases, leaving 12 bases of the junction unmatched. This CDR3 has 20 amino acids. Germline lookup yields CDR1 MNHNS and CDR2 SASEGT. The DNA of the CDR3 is TGTGCCAGCAGTAAAGGGGGGACTAGCGGGGGGCGAACTAGCACAGATACGCAGTATTTT. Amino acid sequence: CASSKGGTSGGRTSTDTQYF.

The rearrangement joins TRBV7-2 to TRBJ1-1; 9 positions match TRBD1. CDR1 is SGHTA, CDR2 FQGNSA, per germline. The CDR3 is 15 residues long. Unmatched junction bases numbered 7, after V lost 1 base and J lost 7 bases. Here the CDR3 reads CASSLVGTGLSEAFF. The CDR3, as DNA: TGTGCCAGCAGCTTAGTCGGGACAGGGCTAAGTGAAGCTTTCTTT.

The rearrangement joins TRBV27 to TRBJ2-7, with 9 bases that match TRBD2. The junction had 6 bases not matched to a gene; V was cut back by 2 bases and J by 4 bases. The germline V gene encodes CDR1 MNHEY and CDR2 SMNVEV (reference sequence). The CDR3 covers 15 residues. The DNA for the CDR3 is TGTGCCAGCAGTTTACTGGGCGGGGGGGCGTACGAGCAGTACTTC. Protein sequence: CASSLLGGGAYEQYF.

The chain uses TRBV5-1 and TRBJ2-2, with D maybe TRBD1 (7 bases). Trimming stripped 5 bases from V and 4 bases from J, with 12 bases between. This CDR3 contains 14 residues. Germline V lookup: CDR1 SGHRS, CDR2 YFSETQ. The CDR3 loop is CASSGGGSTGELFF. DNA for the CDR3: TGCGCCAGCAGTGGAGGGGGCTCCACCGGGGAGCTGTTTTTT.

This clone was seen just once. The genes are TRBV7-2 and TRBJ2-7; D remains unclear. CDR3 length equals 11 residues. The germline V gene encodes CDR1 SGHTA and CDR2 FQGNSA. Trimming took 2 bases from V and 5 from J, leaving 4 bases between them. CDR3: CASSLYDEQYF. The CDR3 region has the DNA TGTGCCAGCAGCTTATATGACGAGCAGTACTTC.

The CDR3 nucleotides read TGTGCCATCAGTGAGTCAGGAGAAATCTATGGCTACACCTTC. Translation gives CAISESGEIYGYTF. This chain links TRBV10-3 with TRBJ1-2; D is ambiguous. The CDR3 length is 14 residues. V was clipped by 0 bases and J by 4 bases, with 9 bases between them. Per the germline V gene, CDR1 is ENHRY and CDR2 is SYGVKD.

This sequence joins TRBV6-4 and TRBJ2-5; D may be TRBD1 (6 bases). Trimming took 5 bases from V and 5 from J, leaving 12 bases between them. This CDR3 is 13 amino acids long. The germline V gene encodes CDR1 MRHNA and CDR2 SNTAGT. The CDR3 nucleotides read TGTGCCAGCAGTACCTCCAGGGGTGAGACCCAGTACTTC. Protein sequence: CASSTSRGETQYF.

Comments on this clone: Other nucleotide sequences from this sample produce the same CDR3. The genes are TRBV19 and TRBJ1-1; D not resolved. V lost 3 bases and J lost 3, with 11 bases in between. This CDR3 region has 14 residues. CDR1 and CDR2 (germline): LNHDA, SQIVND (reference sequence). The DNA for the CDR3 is TGTGCCAGTAGTATTATCGACCGGGACACTGAAGCTTTCTTT. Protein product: CASSIIDRDTEAFF. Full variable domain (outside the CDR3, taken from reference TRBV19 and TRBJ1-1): DGGITQSPKYLFRKEGQNVTLSCEQNLNHDAMYWYRQDPGQGLRLIYYSQIVNDFQKGDIAEGYSVSREKKESFPLTVTSAQKNPTAFYLCASSIIDRDTEAFFGQGTRLTVV.

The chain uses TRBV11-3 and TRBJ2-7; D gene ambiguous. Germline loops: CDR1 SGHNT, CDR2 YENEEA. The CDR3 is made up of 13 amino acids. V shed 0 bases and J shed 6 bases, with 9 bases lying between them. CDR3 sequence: CASSLDLSSEQYF. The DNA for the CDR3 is TGTGCCAGCAGCTTAGATCTGAGTTCCGAGCAGTACTTC.

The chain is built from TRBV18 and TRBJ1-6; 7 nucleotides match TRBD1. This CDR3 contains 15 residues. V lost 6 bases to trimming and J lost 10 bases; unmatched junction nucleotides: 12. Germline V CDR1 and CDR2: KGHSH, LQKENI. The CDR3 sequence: CASSPTPGGGSPLHF. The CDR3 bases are TGTGCCAGCTCCCCTACCCCAGGGGGAGGATCACCCCTCCACTTT.

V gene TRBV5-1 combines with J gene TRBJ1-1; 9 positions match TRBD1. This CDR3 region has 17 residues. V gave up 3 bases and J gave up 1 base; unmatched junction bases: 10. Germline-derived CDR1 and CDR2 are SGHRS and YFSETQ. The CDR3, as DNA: TGCGCCAGCAGCTCACAGACACCGGACAGGGGGAACACTGAAGCTTTCTTT. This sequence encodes CASSSQTPDRGNTEAFF.

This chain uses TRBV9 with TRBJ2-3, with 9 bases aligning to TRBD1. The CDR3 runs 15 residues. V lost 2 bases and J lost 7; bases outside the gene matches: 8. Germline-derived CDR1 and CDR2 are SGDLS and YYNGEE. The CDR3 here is CASSVGIQGAYTQYF. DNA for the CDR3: TGTGCCAGCAGCGTTGGAATACAGGGGGCATATACGCAGTATTTT.

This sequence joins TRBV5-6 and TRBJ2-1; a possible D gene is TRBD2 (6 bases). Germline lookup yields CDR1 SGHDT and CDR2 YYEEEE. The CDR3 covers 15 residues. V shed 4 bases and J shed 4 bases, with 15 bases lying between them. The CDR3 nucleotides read TGTGCCAGCAGCGGGGGGAACGGTATATACAATGAGCAGTTCTTC. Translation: CASSGGNGIYNEQFF.